The clone carrying this TCR beta chain was seen a few times. Its antigen is as yet unknown. A single record per CDR3 protein comes from TCRdb applying MiXCR to the RACE reads. The sample shows some 350,000 distinct CDR3 sequences, over 6% of them seen only once. Trimming removed 0 bases from V and 0 bases from J, with 13 bases in between. The CDR3 covers 16 residues. Germline V CDR1 and CDR2: SQVTM, ANQGSEA. The data stem from a study of human T cells and chemical hapten exposure. Across the study: Yields of TCR per sample differed, chiefly owing to small differences in pooled library volume. Study findings and constraints: No change in TCRs above 1 in 1000 frequency was produced by DPC sensitization.

Time point in this sample: patch test 2, 6 weeks after DPC sensitization. Described treatment: therapeutic diphenylcyclopropenone sensitization with weekly scalp DPC. The template was total RNA from unfractionated whole blood. The TCR was taken from a woman aged 18-35 years with alopecia areata. Some clones in this sample may be carry-over from other donors' samples. The rearrangement uses TRBV29-1 and TRBJ2-3; possibly TRBD2 for D (7 bases). The starting material was whole blood, obtained in connection with sensitization to the hapten diphenylcyclopropenone (DPC). CDR3 coding DNA: TGCAGCGTTGAAGATGAGGGGGGGACTAGCACAGATACGCAGTATTTT. It is translated as CSVEDEGGTSTDTQYF.